This TCR beta chain comes out of a study of blood T cell repertoires in COVID-19. Study context: COVID-19 samples collected from the United States, Italy and Spain covered acute and convalescent phases. Sources were T cells, B-cell-depleted T cells, or PBMCs; the material itself was cDNA or gDNA.

This CDR3 is 13 amino acids long. Germline assignment: CDR1 KGHSH and CDR2 LQKENI. The V end lost 1 base, the J end lost 8 bases, and 8 bases lay between the germline ends. This clone has only one observation. Patients from Seattle were sampled longitudinally, starting during active infection. Authors' methods: Reference gene primer amplification in the assay estimated nucleated cell counts. TCRdb's table, derived via immunoSEQ multiplex PCR, lists solely in-frame clones and lacks some. Clonal size and the V and J genes are those of that table, whereas D and trimming came from the DNA. The repertoire holds some 80,000 clones, with approximately 91% as singletons.

The chain couples TRBV18 to TRBJ1-4; the D gene is possibly TRBD1 (5 bases). Sequencing was performed on peripheral blood. The TCR originated in a man between 45 and 60 years old with COVID-19, enrolled during active disease. The CDR3: CASSPQGNEKLFF. DNA for the CDR3: TGTGCCAGCTCACCACAGGGGAACGAAAAACTGTTTTTT.